The 5 T cell receptor beta chains below all came from one sample that was sequenced in a study of PD-L1 blockade in urothelial cancer. Only in-frame clones appear in the TCRdb table, and some are missing; sequencing was by immunoSEQ multiplex PCR. The table lists 30,000 to 45,000 clones, around four fifths of them singletons. Sequenced material: PBMCs, taken around atezolizumab (anti-PD-L1) treatment. All receptors come from a man aged 55 to 70 with urothelial cancer.

By sample share, this clone is large (0.1 to 1%). The chain uses TRBV15 and TRBJ2-4; 7 positions agree with TRBD2. This CDR3 is built from 13 residues. V trimming: 6 bases; J trimming: 7 bases; junction bases outside the gene matches: 6. Looked up from germline, CDR1 is LNHNV and CDR2 is YYDKDF (reference sequence). The CDR3 sequence: CATSKGGFNIQYF. In DNA form, the CDR3 reads TGTGCCACCAGTAAGGGAGGGTTTAACATTCAGTACTTC.

The rearrangement joins TRBV15 to TRBJ2-1, with a possible D match to TRBD2 (6 bases). Germline V gives CDR1 LNHNV, CDR2 YYDKDF (reference sequence). Trimming removed 8 bases from V and 0 bases from J, with 17 bases in between. The CDR3 is 16 amino acids. CDR3 nucleotides: TGTGCCACCGCCGGGGAGGCCCAAAGCTCCTACAATGAGCAGTTCTTC. Translating gives CATAGEAQSSYNEQFF.

The V call is TRBV7-2, the J call TRBJ2-5, with 13 bases identical to TRBD2. V lost 6 bases to trimming and J lost 2 bases; unmatched junction nucleotides: 9. CDR3 length equals 17 residues. Germline CDR1 and CDR2: SGHTA and FQGNSA. The CDR3 DNA follows: TGTGCCAGCAGACCCGGACTAGCGGGAGTGGGGCAAGAGACCCAGTACTTC. This sequence encodes CASRPGLAGVGQETQYF.

This clone was seen a handful of times. The V call is TRBV10-2, the J call TRBJ1-2; no reliable D call. Per germline, CDR1 WSHSY and CDR2 SAAADI. The CDR3 contains 14 residues. V was cut by 0 bases and J by 3 bases, with 8 bases left in between. This chain's CDR3 is CASSESGSYYGYTF. As DNA, the CDR3 is TGCGCCAGCAGTGAGTCGGGCAGCTACTATGGCTACACCTTC.

The chain recombines TRBV5-1 with TRBJ2-7; 11 nucleotides agree with TRBD1. J lost 2 bases, V lost 2 bases, and 15 bases had no gene match. This CDR3 is 19 amino acids long. The germline gives CDR1 SGHRS, CDR2 YFSETQ. CDR3 sequence: CASSFRTGGTTTLPYEQYF. DNA for the CDR3: TGCGCCAGCAGCTTCAGGACAGGGGGCACAACGACGCTCCCCTACGAGCAGTACTTC.